This TCR beta chain was identified during a study of blood T cell repertoires in COVID-19. Here immunoSEQ multiplex PCR was the method, and the copy in TCRdb shows in-frame clones only, minus some. The sample shows over 60,000 clones, about 91% of them seen only once. With 8 bases removed from V and 5 bases from J, the gap between germline ends came to 9 bases. Per the germline V gene, CDR1 is LNHNV and CDR2 is YYDKDF (reference sequence). The CDR3 contains 11 residues. The rearrangement joins TRBV15 to TRBJ2-5; D gene unclear. This clonotype was sampled from an elderly man with acute or convalescent COVID-19. The sequenced material came from peripheral blood. The CDR3 sequence: CATGSRETQYF. In nucleotides, the CDR3 is TGTGCCACCGGTTCGAGGGAGACCCAGTACTTC.